This TCR beta chain derives from a study of T cell repertoires in cytomegalovirus infection. Study as a whole: Public TCR beta signatures indicated both CMV infection and matching HLA type.

The CDR3 is 14 amino acids. Germline V gives CDR1 ENHRY, CDR2 SYGVKD. V lost 6 bases, J lost 4 bases, and 8 bases stayed unmatched. Points from the study as a whole: The ex vivo response showed dominance by HLA-C-restricted CMV-specific TCR beta clonotypes.

TCRdb used MiXCR to reprocess the reads, holding one entry per CDR3 protein. The sample shows about 260,000 distinct CDR3 sequences, roughly 10% of them seen only once. This clonotype occurred many times. Its antigen is unidentified. Sequencing input: PBMCs. This sequence joins TRBV10-3 and TRBJ1-1, with TRBD1 identical over 7 bases. The clonotype was recovered from a human donor in good health (CMV status not recorded). Some clones in this sample may be carry-over from other donors' samples. The CDR3 sequence is CAISSGQMTTEAFF. The CDR3 DNA follows: TGTGCCATCAGCTCGGGACAGATGACCACTGAAGCTTTCTTT.